The table lists the clone carrying this TCR beta chain with a few counts. cDNA molecules carried unique molecular identifiers, and template switching added a universal primer site. TCRdb processed the 5' RACE reads anew with MiXCR; each CDR3 protein has one entry. The sample yields about 220,000 distinct CDR3 sequences, 7.5% seen once. This specimen belongs to a study of identical twins. This same sample was also part of a study on yellow fever vaccine responses in identical twins.

Sequencing was carried out using CD8+ T cells sorted from blood. This clonotype was obtained from a woman between 18 and 29 years old in good health.

The CDR3 nucleotides are TGTGCCAGCAGCTTGGCAGTATATGGCTACACCTTC. Amino acids: CASSLAVYGYTF. V and J are TRBV5-6 and TRBJ1-2; D is unclear. The CDR3 is made up of 12 amino acids. The germline gives CDR1 SGHDT, CDR2 YYEEEE. Trimming cost V 0 bases and J 5 bases, with 5 bases left between them. Full variable domain (remainder filled in from reference TRBV5-6 and TRBJ1-2): DAGVTQSPTHLIKTRGQQVTLRCSPKSGHDTVSWYQQALGQGPQFIFQYYEEEERQRGNFPDRFSGHQFPNYSSELNVNALLLGDSALYLCASSLAVYGYTFGSGTRLTVV.